The 24 T cell receptor beta chains below come from one sample, sequenced in a study of blood T cell repertoires in COVID-19. Produced via immunoSEQ multiplex PCR; TCRdb's table is partial and in-frame only. The sample includes hundreds of thousands of clones, roughly 90% seen only once; the top ten take 1.2% to 1.5%. The sample taken for sequencing was PBMCs or T cells enriched from blood (not recorded which). The receptor set was obtained from a woman in her late teens or twenties who had been exposed to COVID-19.

The CDR3: CASSLESGTYEQYF. CDR3 DNA: TGTGCCAGCAGCTTAGAGAGCGGTACCTACGAGCAGTACTTC. The chain joins TRBV7-6 to TRBJ2-7; weak D call: TRBD2 (5 bases). The germline V and J ends were trimmed by 1 base and 2 bases, with 9 bases remaining between them. This CDR3 comprises 14 residues. CDR1 and CDR2 from the germline V gene are SGHVS and FNYEAQ.

This sequence joins TRBV5-1 and TRBJ1-2; TRBD1 is a possible D gene (5 bases). The CDR3 spans 14 residues. Per germline, CDR1 SGHRS and CDR2 YFSETQ. Trimming stripped 0 bases from V and 4 bases from J, with 10 bases between. CDR3 in DNA: TGCGCCAGCAGCTTGGGGGACTCTCTCTATGGCTACACCTTC. Amino acid sequence: CASSLGDSLYGYTF.

This clone was seen a single time. The gene calls are TRBV10-3 and TRBJ2-5; D gene unclear. CDR3 length equals 14 residues. Trimming stripped 0 bases from V and 3 bases from J, with 8 bases between. The V gene's germline CDR1 is ENHRY and CDR2 SYGVKD. The CDR3 DNA is TGTGCCATCAGTGAGTCTAACAGAAAAGAGACCCAGTACTTC. It translates to CAISESNRKETQYF.

The genes are TRBV6-5 and TRBJ2-1, with 8 bases matching TRBD2. J gave up 3 bases and V 4 bases, and 5 bases lay outside the gene matches. CDR1 MNHEY and CDR2 SVGAGI come from the germline V gene. The length of the CDR3 is 15 residues. CDR3 sequence: CASSLGLDVYNEQFF. The DNA for the CDR3 is TGTGCCAGCAGTTTGGGACTAGATGTCTACAATGAGCAGTTCTTC.

The CDR3 is CASSYSGGDSGNTIYF. In DNA form, the CDR3 reads TGTGCCAGCAGCTATTCAGGCGGGGACTCTGGAAACACCATATATTTT. The chain employs TRBV7-3 and TRBJ1-3; D ambiguous. The germline V and J ends were trimmed by 4 bases and 0 bases, with 13 bases remaining between them. This CDR3 has 16 amino acids. Germline V gene sequence: CDR1 SGHTA, CDR2 FQGTGA.

The gene calls are TRBV11-2 and TRBJ1-1; no reliable D call. The CDR3 runs 14 residues. Germline V lookup: CDR1 SGHAT, CDR2 FQNNGV. The V end was cut by 5 bases, the J end by 6 bases, with 16 bases between. The CDR3 reads CASSPVTGLSEAFF. In DNA, the CDR3 is TGTGCCAGCAGCCCCGTTACGGGGTTGTCTGAAGCTTTCTTT.

The V gene is TRBV7-9, the J gene TRBJ2-2; D perhaps matches TRBD1 (5 bases). CDR1 is SEHNR, CDR2 FQNEAQ, per germline (reference sequence). The CDR3 sequence is 14 residues long. Trimming cost V 2 bases and J 2 bases, with 6 bases left between them. This CDR3 is CASSLQGNTGELFF. For the CDR3, the DNA is TGTGCCAGCAGCTTACAGGGAAACACCGGGGAGCTGTTTTTT.

The chain employs TRBV5-1 and TRBJ2-7; 9 bases are shared with TRBD2. CDR1 is SGHRS, CDR2 YFSETQ, per germline. J gave up 1 base and V 4 bases, and 6 bases lay outside the gene matches. CDR3 size: 15 residues. CDR3 DNA: TGCGCCAGCAGCATTTCGACTAGCGGTTCCTACGAGCAGTACTTC. Residues: CASSISTSGSYEQYF.

The CDR3 spells CASSSRGTAPSRPQHF. As DNA, the CDR3 is TGTGCCAGCAGCTCACGCGGGACGGCCCCCAGTAGGCCCCAGCATTTT. This chain uses TRBV7-2 with TRBJ1-5; a possible D gene is TRBD1 (5 bases). With 4 bases removed from V and 9 bases from J, the gap between germline ends came to 22 bases. This CDR3 is 16 amino acids long. The V gene's germline CDR1 is SGHTA and CDR2 FQGNSA.

This sequence joins TRBV30 and TRBJ1-5; D is uncertain. The CDR3 has 14 residues. Germline V gives CDR1 GTSNPN, CDR2 SVGIG (reference sequence). Deletions cut 3 bases from V and 0 bases from J, with 9 bases between. CDR3 DNA sequence: TGTGCCTGGAGCTCGGGGTATAGCAATCAGCCCCAGCATTTT. It is translated as CAWSSGYSNQPQHF.

The chain links TRBV6-7 to TRBJ2-4, with 8 positions matching TRBD2. TRBV6-7 has ORF status, its function being uncertain. V was pared by 5 bases and J by 5 bases, with 8 bases of the junction left unmatched. The CDR3 totals 15 residues. In DNA, the CDR3 is TGTGCCAGCAGTCCCCAGGGACTAGGGGAAAACATTCAGTACTTC. This encodes CASSPQGLGENIQYF.

The sample holds a few counts of this clone. V gene TRBV21-1 combines with J gene TRBJ1-5. TRBV21-1 is a pseudogene locus. The CDR3 consists of 18 residues. The CDR3 spells CASSEKEGSGFGNQPQHF. DNA for the CDR3: TGTGCCAGCAGCGAAAAGGAGGGGTCGGGATTCGGCAATCAGCCCCAGCATTTT.

The chain links TRBV28 to TRBJ2-3, with D perhaps matching TRBD2 (6 bases). CDR3 size: 12 residues. Trimming stripped 7 bases from V and 7 bases from J, with 12 bases between. The V gene's germline CDR1 is MDHEN and CDR2 SYDVKM. The CDR3 region has the DNA TGTGCCAGCAAGTCTAGCGTTAATACGCAGTATTTT. This encodes CASKSSVNTQYF. The full variable domain, rest sourced from reference TRBV28 and TRBJ2-3, is DVKVTQSSRYLVKRTGEKVFLECVQDMDHENMFWYRQDPGLGLRLIYFSYDVKMKEKGDIPEGYSVSREKKERFSLILESASTNQTSMYLCASKSSVNTQYFGPGTRLTVL.

The chain combines TRBV4-2 with TRBJ1-6; D unclear. CDR1 is LGHNA, CDR2 YNFKEQ, per germline. Trimming removed 5 bases from V and 10 bases from J, with 12 bases in between. The CDR3 has 13 amino acids. The chain's CDR3 is CASSTRGDSPLHF. The CDR3 DNA reads TGTGCCAGCAGCACACGAGGCGACTCACCCCTCCACTTT.

This chain uses TRBV18 with TRBJ1-6; possibly TRBD1 for D (6 bases). CDR1 KGHSH and CDR2 LQKENI come from the germline V gene. The CDR3 is made up of 15 amino acids. Trimming took 5 bases from V and 7 from J, leaving 15 bases between them. The CDR3 DNA sequence: TGTGCCAGCTCAATATCCGGGACAAACAATTCACCCCTCCACTTT. It is translated as CASSISGTNNSPLHF.

This chain uses TRBV5-6 with TRBJ1-5; 10 nucleotides agree with TRBD1. Germline V gene data show CDR1 as SGHDT and CDR2 as YYEEEE. Unmatched junction bases numbered 6, after V lost 3 bases and J lost 6 bases. This CDR3 comprises 15 residues. The CDR3 reads CASSSTGGGSQPQHF. CDR3 bases: TGTGCCAGCAGCTCGACAGGGGGCGGGAGTCAGCCCCAGCATTTT.

This sequence joins TRBV15 and TRBJ2-1, with 8 bases lining up with TRBD1. With 0 bases clipped from V and 13 bases from J, the junction kept 11 bases outside the gene matches. The germline V gene encodes CDR1 LNHNV and CDR2 YYDKDF (reference sequence). This CDR3 spans 15 amino acids. The DNA of the CDR3 is TGTGCCACCAGCAGAGATCCGGCACAGGACAGGGATCAGTTCTTC. The encoded protein is CATSRDPAQDRDQFF.

The chain employs TRBV6-1 and TRBJ1-5, with 8 bases identical to TRBD1. This CDR3 spans 16 amino acids. Germline lookup yields CDR1 MNHNS and CDR2 SASEGT. The junction had 4 bases not matched to a gene; V was cut back by 3 bases and J by 0 bases. The CDR3 sequence is CASSDTGGISNQPQHF. The CDR3 bases are TGTGCCAGCAGTGATACAGGGGGAATTAGCAATCAGCCCCAGCATTTT.

The rearrangement joins TRBV7-9 to TRBJ1-2, with 10 bases identical to TRBD1. Trimming at V came to 4 bases and at J to 3 bases, leaving 5 bases not matched to a gene. CDR1 and CDR2 (germline): SEHNR, FQNEAQ (reference sequence). The length of the CDR3 is 15 residues. The CDR3 loop is CASSSDRGPHYGYTF. The CDR3 nucleotides read TGTGCCAGCAGCTCCGACAGGGGGCCTCACTATGGCTACACCTTC.

This clone has a single count. The V and J genes are TRBV10-2 and TRBJ2-2, with D perhaps matching TRBD2 (6 bases). Trimming took 4 bases from V and 6 from J, leaving 9 bases between them. CDR3 length: 13 residues. CDR1 WSHSY and CDR2 SAAADI come from the germline V gene. Written as DNA, the CDR3 is TGCGCCAGCAGTGGCGGGGTCCCCGGGGAGCTGTTTTTT. Encoded protein: CASSGGVPGELFF.

This sequence joins TRBV7-8 and TRBJ1-2; tentative D call: TRBD1 (5 bases). This CDR3 is 15 amino acids long. CDR1 is SGHVS, CDR2 FQNEAQ, per germline. The ends were cut back, 4 bases at V and 0 bases at J, with 12 bases in the middle. The CDR3 is CASSSGDRTNYGYTF. The CDR3 DNA sequence: TGTGCCAGCAGCTCGGGGGACCGCACTAACTATGGCTACACCTTC.

The chain has TRBV19 and TRBJ1-1; D possibly corresponds to TRBD1 (6 bases). Between the trimmed V and J ends, which lost 11 bases and 3 bases, there was a span of 10 bases. This CDR3 has 11 residues. Germline-derived CDR1 and CDR2 are LNHDA and SQIVND (reference sequence). The CDR3 coding sequence is TGTGCCGTTCAGGGGTACACTGAAGCTTTCTTT. It is translated as CAVQGYTEAFF.

The chain carries TRBV7-2 and TRBJ2-2; 7 bases fit TRBD1. The junction had 3 bases not matched to a gene; V was cut back by 5 bases and J by 6 bases. Germline-derived CDR1 and CDR2 are SGHTA and FQGNSA. The CDR3 spans 13 residues. This CDR3 is CASSIRGPGELFF. For the CDR3, the DNA is TGTGCCAGCAGCATTAGGGGGCCCGGGGAGCTGTTTTTT.

CDR3 residues: CASSQGHGLNEQYF. The CDR3 nucleotides are TGCGCCAGCAGTCAGGGACATGGTCTTAACGAGCAGTACTTC. The V call is TRBV4-1, the J call TRBJ2-7; TRBD1 might be the D (6 bases). This CDR3 is 14 amino acids long. Germline values: CDR1 MGHRA, CDR2 YSYEKL. V was pared by 6 bases and J by 5 bases, with 17 bases between.